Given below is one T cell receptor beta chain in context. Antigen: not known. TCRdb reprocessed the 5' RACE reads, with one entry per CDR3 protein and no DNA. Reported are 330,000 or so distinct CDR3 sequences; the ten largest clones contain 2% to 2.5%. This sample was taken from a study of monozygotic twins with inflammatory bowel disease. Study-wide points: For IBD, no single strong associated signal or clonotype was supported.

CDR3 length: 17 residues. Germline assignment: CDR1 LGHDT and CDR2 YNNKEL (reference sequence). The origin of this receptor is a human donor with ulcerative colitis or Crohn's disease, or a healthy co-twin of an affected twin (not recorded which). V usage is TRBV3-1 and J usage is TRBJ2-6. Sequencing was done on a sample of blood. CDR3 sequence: CASSGTGSITGANVLTF. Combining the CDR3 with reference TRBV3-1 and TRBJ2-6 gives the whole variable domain DTAVSQTPKYLVTQMGNDKSIKCEQNLGHDTMYWYKQDSKKFLKIMFSYNNKELIINETVPNRFSPKSPDKAHLNLHINSLELGDSAVYFCASSGTGSITGANVLTFGAGSRLTVL.